In its sample, the clone carrying this T cell receptor (beta chain) was seen many times. What it binds is unknown. Amplification yielded TCR beta CDR3 regions, with RNA transcripts as the source. HTBI primers were employed in a first-round RT-PCR of the TCR CDR3. TCRdb re-analysed the multiplex PCR reads in MiXCR, keeping a single row per CDR3 protein. The sample has 310,000 or so distinct CDR3 sequences; 15% to 20% are singletons. The data were obtained in a study of T cells in Graves' hyperthyroidism and ophthalmopathy. Study-wide results and limits: Ophthalmopathy was identified by the model a median roughly six months ahead of onset.

Patients affected by ophthalmopathy presented a Clinical Activity Score of at least 3, a NOSPECS grade of at least 4, and disease duration below 3 months. Diagnosis rested on symptoms, serum thyroxine and TRAb, thyroid ultrasound, and orbital computed tomography. Trimming at V came to 3 bases and at J to 11 bases, leaving 6 bases not matched to a gene. CDR3 length: 13 residues. V is TRBV12-3 or TRBV12-4 and J is TRBJ1-4; 7 nucleotides align to TRBD1. Specimen: blood. This TCR was recovered from a woman aged 55-69 years with Graves' ophthalmopathy. The CDR3: CASSLTGKIKLFF. The CDR3 DNA reads TGTGCCAGCAGTTTGACAGGGAAAATCAAACTGTTTTTT.